Described below is a single T cell receptor (beta chain) sequence and its context. Its matching antigen is unknown. Clones were sequenced by immunoSEQ multiplex PCR, and TCRdb holds only the in-frame ones, with some missing. The sample contains about 140,000 clones, roughly 90% of which appear only once. This specimen belongs to a study of T cell responses to AZD1222 COVID-19 vaccine. The study pooled second doses at about 4 or about 12 weeks. Study-wide findings and caveats: Sampled repertoires all dated from after the peak T cell response. Recipients of AZD1222 seropositive at baseline numbered only 5 to 7. Spike as a whole was targeted by vaccine-associated CD4 TCRs, dominant at 160-218 and 743-854.

This TCR came from an adult who received the AZD1222 COVID-19 vaccine. The sequences come from peripheral blood, collected 28 days after the second AZD1222 dose.

The CDR3 nucleotides read TGTGCCAGAAGCTTGATCCTTAAGGTCAGGGGTGGTCCTAACTATGGCTACACCTTC. This gives the protein CARSLILKVRGGPNYGYTF. This chain uses TRBV5-3 with TRBJ1-2; weak D call: TRBD1 (6 bases). TRBV5-3 is reported as an ORF; its role is uncertain. This CDR3 is built from 19 residues. The V end lost 1 base, the J end lost 0 bases, and 22 bases lay between the germline ends.